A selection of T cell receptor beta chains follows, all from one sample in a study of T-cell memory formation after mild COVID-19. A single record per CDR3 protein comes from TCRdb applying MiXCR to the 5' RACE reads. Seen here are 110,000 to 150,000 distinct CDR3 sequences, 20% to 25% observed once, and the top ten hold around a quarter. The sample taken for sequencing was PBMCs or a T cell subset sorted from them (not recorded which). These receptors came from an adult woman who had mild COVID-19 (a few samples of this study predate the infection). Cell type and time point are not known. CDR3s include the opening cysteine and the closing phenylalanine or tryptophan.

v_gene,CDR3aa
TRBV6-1,CASSLQGEGQPQHF
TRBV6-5,CASSGTDFSYNEQFF
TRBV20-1,CSARASVGHGGEQFF
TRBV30,CAWSNDGTGEIDTQYF
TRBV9,CASTAQIGTDTQYF
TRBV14,CASSQVDRGNEKLFF
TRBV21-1,CASTGTGGFTDTQYF
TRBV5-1,CASSGGSETQYF
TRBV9,CASSVHKTANTGELFF
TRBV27,CASSLWGPGQGFYEQYF
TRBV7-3,CASSLWPWGNTEAFF
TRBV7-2,CASSTLDRVSPSGANVLTF
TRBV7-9,CASSWRDRGRDTQYF
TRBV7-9,CASSAQETQYF
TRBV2,CASSVPGTSGSSYEQYF
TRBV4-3,CASSPMAGGLASTDTQYF
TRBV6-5,CASSSPSVTRANYGYTF
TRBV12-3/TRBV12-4,CASSRTTVNTEAFF
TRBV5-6,CASSLLVNTGELFF
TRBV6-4,CASSDSFGTEAFF
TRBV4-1,CASSQDGTVGYEQYF
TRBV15,CATSRDPGFGSGFHSYNEQFF
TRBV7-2,CASSPLGQGSIPAYEQYF
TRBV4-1,CASSQDAGGLTSYEQYF
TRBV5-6,CASSLSGGAKETQYF
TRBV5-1,CASSLAGGFMLSTDTQYF
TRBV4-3,CASSPGLAGGPGNEQFF
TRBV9,CASSGGTGWYGYTF
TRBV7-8,CASSLGSPNTGELFF
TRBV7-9,CASSFGGSVGLETQYF
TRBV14,CASSQNSYAEAFF
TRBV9,CASRASGGAWETQYF
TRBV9,CASSVAWGLSYEQYF
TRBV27,CASSLSTAGNQPQHF
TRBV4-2,CASSQDAGGNSNQPQHF
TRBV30,CAWRGTSGSSYNEQFF
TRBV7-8,CASSLARWGARGYTF
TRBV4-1,CASSQAGRGRYEQYF
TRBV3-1,CASSQEQRGGYNEQFF
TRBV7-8,CASSFTDGRGTEAFF
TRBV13,CASSLTSGMLHTQYF
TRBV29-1,CSVVWGNYEQYF
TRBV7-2,CASSSGQGVTETQYF